The clone carrying this TCR beta chain has a count of ten or more. The antigen remains unidentified. This entry is derived from a study of T cells in Graves' hyperthyroidism and ophthalmopathy. This CDR3 is built from 17 residues. Trimming cost V 0 bases and J 0 bases; bases outside gene matches: 1. General study findings and limits: A 13 V-J model separated ophthalmopathy from stable hyperthyroidism. Most clonotypes that expanded in the thyroid above 0.001 also showed up in blood. Progression to ophthalmopathy was predicted a median of roughly 6.5 months early.

On the basis of clinical symptoms, serum thyroxine and TRAb, thyroid ultrasound and orbital computed tomography, diagnoses were made. There were TCR beta CDR3 regions amplified from RNA transcripts. A set of HTBI primers served as the primers for a first-round RT-PCR of the TCR CDR3. TCRdb re-analysed the multiplex PCR reads in MiXCR, keeping a single row per CDR3 protein. The sample consists of some 270,000 distinct CDR3 sequences, about an eighth of them appearing once. The sequence was obtained from a woman aged 40 to 55 with Graves' hyperthyroidism. This rearrangement joins TRBV12-3 or TRBV12-4 to TRBJ2-3; TRBD2 matches 12 bases. The sequenced sample consisted of blood. The CDR3 coding sequence is TGTGCCAGCAGTTTAGCGCTAGCGGGAGGGAGCACAGATACGCAGTATTTT. This encodes CASSLALAGGSTDTQYF.